The 19 T cell receptor beta chains reported below all come from one sample, sequenced in a study of a mutant IDH1 vaccine in newly diagnosed glioma (dated by TCRdb to about 2021). Per the publication, the time point label means: baseline, week 1 (first vaccination visit). The sample's treatment or condition label, in plain terms: pre-vaccination baseline after standard-of-care therapy. Library construction relied on the immunoSEQ multiplex PCR assay. TCRdb took this table from immuneACCESS and kept in-frame rearrangements with V and J called. Such tables lack part of the clones; where checked against another copy, unresolved V genes explain under half of the gap, and the rest is unexplained. Recorded for this sample are about 92,000 clones; roughly 75% of them occurred a single time. Jointly, the top ten make up over 6.5% of the sample. This sample comprised PBMCs, obtained from a glioma patient treated with radiotherapy, temozolomide or both. Receptors originate from a man in his forties or fifties with glioma.

A few counts support this clone. The J gene is TRBJ1-1, the V gene TRBV9; D call uncertain. The ends were cut back, 0 bases at V and 5 bases at J, with 8 bases in the middle. The CDR3 is 13 amino acids. Germline V CDR1 and CDR2: SGDLS, YYNGEE. As DNA, the CDR3 is TGTGCCAGCAGCGTAGAGGAGGTGACTGAAGCTTTCTTT. Its translation: CASSVEEVTEAFF.

The CDR3 sequence is CASSQAGGRTDTQYF. The CDR3 DNA follows: TGCGCCAGCAGCCAAGCGGGGGGCCGCACAGATACGCAGTATTTT. The V call is TRBV4-3, the J call TRBJ2-3; possibly TRBD2 for D (7 bases). V was trimmed by 1 base and J by 1 base, leaving 9 bases between them. The CDR3 consists of 15 residues. Germline V gives CDR1 LGHNA, CDR2 YSLEER.

The chain recombines TRBV7-9 with TRBJ2-7; TRBD1 aligns across 9 bases. V shed 4 bases and J 2 bases; nucleotides not matched to a gene: 9. CDR3 length: 16 residues. Germline values: CDR1 SEHNR, CDR2 FQNEAQ (reference sequence). The CDR3 protein is CASSSIPGQGTYEQYF. CDR3 sequence (DNA): TGTGCCAGCAGCTCGATACCGGGACAGGGAACCTACGAGCAGTACTTC. The full variable domain, with the rest looked up from reference TRBV7-9 and TRBJ2-7, is DTGVSQNPRHKITKRGQNVTFRCDPISEHNRLYWYRQTLGQGPEFLTYFQNEAQLEKSRLLSDRFSAERPKGSFSTLEIQRTEQGDSAMYLCASSSIPGQGTYEQYFGPGTRLTVT.

The chain is built from TRBV11-2 and TRBJ2-1, with 13 bases fitting TRBD2. Trimming at V came to 7 bases and at J to 7 bases, leaving 10 bases not matched to a gene. This CDR3 has 16 residues. From germline, CDR1 is SGHAT and CDR2 FQNNGV. This chain's CDR3 is CASTQRLAGGPNEQFF. The DNA for the CDR3 is TGTGCCAGCACCCAACGACTAGCGGGGGGCCCAAATGAGCAGTTCTTC.

The gene calls are TRBV28 and TRBJ1-1; TRBD1 matches at 7 bases. With 6 bases clipped from V and 10 bases from J, the junction kept 14 bases outside the gene matches. This CDR3 region has 14 residues. Germline V gene data show CDR1 as MDHEN and CDR2 as SYDVKM. The CDR3 is CASSIAGPGGGAFF. In DNA, the CDR3 is TGTGCCAGCAGCATCGCCGGCCCAGGGGGTGGAGCTTTCTTT.

This clone was found once. The gene calls are TRBV6-6 and TRBJ2-3; D assignment may be TRBD1 or TRBD2 (7 bases each). Between the trimmed V and J ends, which lost 6 bases and 2 bases, there was a span of 18 bases. There are 16 residues in the CDR3. Per germline, CDR1 MNHNY and CDR2 SVGAGI (reference sequence). The CDR3 DNA follows: TGTGCCAGCAGCACCCCCGACAGGGACTACACAGATACGCAGTATTTT. It yields the protein CASSTPDRDYTDTQYF.

J is TRBJ2-7 and V is TRBV5-1; 7 nucleotides align to TRBD1. This CDR3 spans 14 amino acids. V shed 4 bases and J 3 bases; nucleotides not matched to a gene: 7. Germline loops: CDR1 SGHRS, CDR2 YFSETQ. The CDR3 spells CASSPRDSRYEQYF. The CDR3 DNA sequence: TGCGCCAGCAGCCCCCGGGACAGTCGCTACGAGCAGTACTTC.

The chain links TRBV30 to TRBJ1-1; the D gene is possibly TRBD1 (5 bases). The CDR3 is 11 amino acids. Per the germline V gene, CDR1 is GTSNPN and CDR2 is SVGIG (reference sequence). Trimming pared 6 bases from V and 3 bases from J, leaving 8 bases between. The DNA for the CDR3 is TGTGCCTGCCAGGGTTACACTGAAGCTTTCTTT. It specifies CACQGYTEAFF.

The chain couples TRBV14 to TRBJ1-2, with a possible D match to TRBD1 (5 bases). CDR1 is SGHDN, CDR2 FVKESK, per germline. The CDR3 sequence is 16 residues long. V lost 1 base, J lost 7 bases, and 19 bases lay in between. CDR3 residues: CASSQVRFWGPGGYTF. CDR3 nucleotide sequence: TGTGCCAGCAGCCAAGTGAGGTTCTGGGGCCCAGGTGGCTACACCTTC.

The chain carries TRBV7-6 and TRBJ2-3; TRBD1 matches at 7 bases. This CDR3 comprises 13 residues. Germline CDR1 SGHVS, CDR2 FNYEAQ. The J segment lost 5 bases and the V segment lost 4 bases, leaving 3 bases of the junction unmatched. The CDR3 DNA sequence: TGTGCCAGCAGCTCGAGACAGGGAGATACGCAGTATTTT. Translating gives CASSSRQGDTQYF.

J is TRBJ2-1 and V is TRBV7-2, with D possibly being TRBD2 (6 bases). The germline gives CDR1 SGHTA, CDR2 FQGNSA. The CDR3 has 13 amino acids. Trimming stripped 3 bases from V and 7 bases from J, with 10 bases between. The CDR3: CASSLRSGNEQFF. The CDR3 DNA reads as TGTGCCAGCAGCTTGAGGAGCGGGAATGAGCAGTTCTTC.

The sample holds a few counts of this clone. This chain uses TRBV6-5 with TRBJ1-3, with 10 bases matching TRBD1. The CDR3 contains 13 residues. Unmatched junction bases numbered 3, after V lost 6 bases and J lost 7 bases. Germline lookup yields CDR1 MNHEY and CDR2 SVGAGI. The DNA of the CDR3 is TGTGCCAGCAGCCCGGGACAGGGGAACACCATATATTTT. This encodes CASSPGQGNTIYF.

CDR3 sequence (DNA): TGCGCCAGCAGCCCCCTCCGCGGGAGAGAGACAGATACGCAGTATTTT. The encoded protein is CASSPLRGRETDTQYF. The rearrangement joins TRBV5-1 to TRBJ2-3; the match to TRBD2 covers 7 bases. The CDR3 spans 16 residues. V was pared by 4 bases and J by 3 bases, with 11 bases of the junction left unmatched. Germline V gives CDR1 SGHRS, CDR2 YFSETQ.

J is TRBJ1-2 and V is TRBV7-2; D is possibly TRBD1 (5 bases). The CDR3 spans 12 residues. Per germline, CDR1 SGHTA and CDR2 FQGNSA. V lost 5 bases and J 7 bases, leaving 11 bases between the germline ends. In DNA, the CDR3 is TGTGCCAGCAGCCGGGACGACGCTGGCTACACCTTC. It translates to CASSRDDAGYTF.

This sequence joins TRBV5-1 and TRBJ1-1; D ambiguous. The CDR3 is 14 amino acids. Trimming left V 0 bases short and J 1 base short, with 7 bases between. Germline V gives CDR1 SGHRS, CDR2 YFSETQ. The CDR3 is CASSLGRPNTEAFF. The CDR3, as DNA: TGCGCCAGCAGCTTGGGCAGACCGAACACTGAAGCTTTCTTT. Full variable domain (missing parts from reference TRBV5-1 and TRBJ1-1): KAGVTQTPRYLIKTRGQQVTLSCSPISGHRSVSWYQQTPGQGLQFLFEYFSETQRNKGNFPGRFSGRQFSNSRSEMNVSTLELGDSALYLCASSLGRPNTEAFFGQGTRLTVV.

This clone was observed a few times. This chain joins TRBV15 and TRBJ1-1; 10 bases map to TRBD1. The CDR3 consists of 13 residues. V shed 4 bases and J 7 bases; nucleotides not matched to a gene: 3. Germline V gives CDR1 LNHNV, CDR2 YYDKDF (reference sequence). The CDR3 DNA follows: TGTGCCACCAGCACGGGACAGGGGAATGAAGCTTTCTTT. This gives the protein CATSTGQGNEAFF.

The chain links TRBV21-1 to TRBJ2-3. TRBV21-1 is deemed a pseudogene. The CDR3 consists of 16 residues. The CDR3 region has the DNA TGTGCCAGCTGCCGGACGGGCGTATGGAGCACAGATACGCAGTATTTT. Translating it yields CASCRTGVWSTDTQYF.

The chain carries TRBV11-3 and TRBJ2-7; TRBD1 matches 8 bases. This CDR3 region has 14 residues. Germline trimming cut 1 base from V and 6 bases from J; bases unmatched to any gene: 5. The germline CDR1 and CDR2 sequences are SGHNT and YENEEA. This CDR3 reads CASSLARGQAEQYF. For the CDR3, the DNA is TGTGCCAGCAGCTTAGCCAGGGGGCAAGCCGAGCAGTACTTC.

V gene TRBV2 combines with J gene TRBJ1-1; D is unclear. The germline CDR1 and CDR2 sequences are SNHLY and FYNNEI. V lost 4 bases to trimming and J lost 1 base, with 10 bases between them. The CDR3 runs 14 residues. The CDR3 loop is CASSVVPENTEAFF. CDR3 nucleotide sequence: TGTGCCAGCAGTGTGGTCCCAGAGAACACTGAAGCTTTCTTT. The whole variable domain, remainder taken from reference TRBV2 and TRBJ1-1, is EPEVTQTPSHQVTQMGQEVILRCVPISNHLYFYWYRQILGQKVEFLVSFYNNEISEKSEIFDDQFSVERPDGSNFTLKIRSTKLEDSAMYFCASSVVPENTEAFFGQGTRLTVV.